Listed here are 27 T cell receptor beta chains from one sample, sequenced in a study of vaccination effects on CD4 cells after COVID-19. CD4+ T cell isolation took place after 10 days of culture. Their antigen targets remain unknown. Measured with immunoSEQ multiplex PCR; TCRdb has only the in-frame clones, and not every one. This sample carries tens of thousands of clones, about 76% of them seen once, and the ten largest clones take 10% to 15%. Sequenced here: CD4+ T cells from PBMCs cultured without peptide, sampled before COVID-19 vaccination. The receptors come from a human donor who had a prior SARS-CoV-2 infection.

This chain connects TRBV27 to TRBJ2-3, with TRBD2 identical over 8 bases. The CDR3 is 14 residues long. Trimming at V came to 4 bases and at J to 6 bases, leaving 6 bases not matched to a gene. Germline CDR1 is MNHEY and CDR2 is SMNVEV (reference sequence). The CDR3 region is CASSWGREGDTQYF. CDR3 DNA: TGTGCCAGCAGTTGGGGACGGGAGGGTGATACGCAGTATTTT.

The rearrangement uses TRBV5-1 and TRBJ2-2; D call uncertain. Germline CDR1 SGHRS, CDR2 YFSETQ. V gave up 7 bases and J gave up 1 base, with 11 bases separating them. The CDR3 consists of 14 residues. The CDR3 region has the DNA TGCGCCAGCGAGAAATCTCAGAACACCGGGGAGCTGTTTTTT. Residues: CASEKSQNTGELFF.

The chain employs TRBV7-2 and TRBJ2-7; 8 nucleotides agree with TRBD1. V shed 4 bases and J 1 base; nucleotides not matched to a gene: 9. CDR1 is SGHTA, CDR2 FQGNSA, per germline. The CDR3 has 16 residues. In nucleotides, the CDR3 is TGTGCCAGCAGCTACAACCAGGGACAGGCATCCTACGAGCAGTACTTC. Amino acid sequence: CASSYNQGQASYEQYF.

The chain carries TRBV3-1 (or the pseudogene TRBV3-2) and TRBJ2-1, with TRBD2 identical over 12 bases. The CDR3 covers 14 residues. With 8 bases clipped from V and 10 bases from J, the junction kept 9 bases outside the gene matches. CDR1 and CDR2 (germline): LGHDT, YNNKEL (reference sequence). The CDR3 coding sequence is TGTGCCAGCGGTCGGACTAGCGGGGAACAAGAGCAGTTCTTC. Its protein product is CASGRTSGEQEQFF.

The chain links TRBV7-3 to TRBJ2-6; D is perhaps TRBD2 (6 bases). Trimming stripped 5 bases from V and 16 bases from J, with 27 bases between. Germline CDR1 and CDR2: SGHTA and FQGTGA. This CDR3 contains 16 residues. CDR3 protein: CASSPTPEPGLPLLTF. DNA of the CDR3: TGTGCCAGCAGCCCTACCCCCGAACCGGGACTCCCCCTTCTGACTTTC.

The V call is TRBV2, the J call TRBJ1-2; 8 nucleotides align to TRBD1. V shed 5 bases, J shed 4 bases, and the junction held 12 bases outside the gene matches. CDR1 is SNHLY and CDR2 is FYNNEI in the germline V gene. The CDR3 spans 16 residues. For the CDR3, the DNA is TGTGCCAGCAGTCCTTTTCCCGGGACAGGCGGCTATGGCTACACCTTC. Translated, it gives CASSPFPGTGGYGYTF.

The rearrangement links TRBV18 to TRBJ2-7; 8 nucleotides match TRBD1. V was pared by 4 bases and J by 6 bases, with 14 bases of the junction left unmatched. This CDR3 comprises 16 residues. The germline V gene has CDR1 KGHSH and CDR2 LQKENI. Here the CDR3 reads CASSLRWTDREFEQYF. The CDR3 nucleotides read TGTGCCAGCTCACTACGTTGGACGGACAGGGAGTTCGAGCAGTACTTC.

The CDR3 coding sequence is TGTGCCAGCAGCTTGGGTAGATGGACTGAAGCTTTCTTT. It yields the protein CASSLGRWTEAFF. The rearrangement joins TRBV5-6 to TRBJ1-1; D remains unclear. This CDR3 is 13 amino acids long. Germline CDR1 reads SGHDT; CDR2 reads YYEEEE. V lost 0 bases, J lost 5 bases, and 8 bases lay in between.

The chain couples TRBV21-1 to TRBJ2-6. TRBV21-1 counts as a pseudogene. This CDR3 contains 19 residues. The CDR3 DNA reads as TGTGCCAGCAGCAAAGGATCGGCTAAGACCCTCCCTGGGGCCAACGTCCTGACTTTC. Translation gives CASSKGSAKTLPGANVLTF.

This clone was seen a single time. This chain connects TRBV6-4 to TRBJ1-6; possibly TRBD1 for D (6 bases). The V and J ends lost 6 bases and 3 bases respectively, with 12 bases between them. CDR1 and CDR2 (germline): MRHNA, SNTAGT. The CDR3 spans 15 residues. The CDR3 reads CASRMGHGYNSPLHF. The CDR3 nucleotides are TGTGCCAGCAGGATGGGACACGGCTATAATTCACCCCTCCACTTT.

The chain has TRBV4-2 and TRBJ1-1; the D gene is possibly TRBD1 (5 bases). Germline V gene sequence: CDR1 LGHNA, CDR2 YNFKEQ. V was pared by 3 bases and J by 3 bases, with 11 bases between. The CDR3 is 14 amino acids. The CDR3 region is CASSHNPQDTEAFF. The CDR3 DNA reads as TGTGCCAGCAGCCACAACCCACAGGACACTGAAGCTTTCTTT.

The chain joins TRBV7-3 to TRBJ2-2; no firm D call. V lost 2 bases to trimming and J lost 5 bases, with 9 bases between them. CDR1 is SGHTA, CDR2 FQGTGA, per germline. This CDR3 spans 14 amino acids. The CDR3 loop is CASSLEGYTGELFF. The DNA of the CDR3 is TGTGCCAGCAGCTTAGAAGGGTATACCGGGGAGCTGTTTTTT.

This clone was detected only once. The CDR3 loop is CASSLSQVGSYEQYF. The DNA for the CDR3 is TGTGCCAGCAGTTTATCGCAGGTAGGGTCGTACGAGCAGTACTTC. This chain links TRBV27 with TRBJ2-7, with no clear D. Germline V gene sequence: CDR1 MNHEY, CDR2 SMNVEV (reference sequence). With 0 bases removed from V and 4 bases from J, the gap between germline ends came to 13 bases. The CDR3 length is 15 residues.

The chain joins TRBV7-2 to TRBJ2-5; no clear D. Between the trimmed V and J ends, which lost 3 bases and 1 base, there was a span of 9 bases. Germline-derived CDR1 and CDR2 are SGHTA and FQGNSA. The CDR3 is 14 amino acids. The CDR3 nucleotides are TGTGCCAGCAGCTTCTGGGCAGCCCAAGAGACCCAGTACTTC. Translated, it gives CASSFWAAQETQYF.

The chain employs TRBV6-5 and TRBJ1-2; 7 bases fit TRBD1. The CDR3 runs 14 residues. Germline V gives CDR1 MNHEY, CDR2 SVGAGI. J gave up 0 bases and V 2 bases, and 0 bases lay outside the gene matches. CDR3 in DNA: TGTGCCAGCAGTTACGGGACAGCTAACTATGGCTACACCTTC. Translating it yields CASSYGTANYGYTF.

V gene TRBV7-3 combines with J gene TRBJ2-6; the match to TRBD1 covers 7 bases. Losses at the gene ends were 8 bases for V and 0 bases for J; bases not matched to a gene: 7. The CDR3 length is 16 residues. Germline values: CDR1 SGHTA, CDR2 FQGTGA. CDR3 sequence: CASRDSAHSGANVLTF. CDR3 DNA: TGTGCCAGCCGGGACAGCGCCCACTCTGGGGCCAACGTCCTGACTTTC.

The CDR3 DNA sequence: TGTGCCAGTAGTATACGGGGGGCTGGGGCCAACGTCCTGACTTTC. This codes for CASSIRGAGANVLTF. The V call is TRBV19, the J call TRBJ2-6; 7 positions match TRBD2. This CDR3 region has 15 residues. The trim removed 2 bases at V and 2 bases at J, leaving 0 bases unmatched. The germline V gene has CDR1 LNHDA and CDR2 SQIVND (reference sequence).

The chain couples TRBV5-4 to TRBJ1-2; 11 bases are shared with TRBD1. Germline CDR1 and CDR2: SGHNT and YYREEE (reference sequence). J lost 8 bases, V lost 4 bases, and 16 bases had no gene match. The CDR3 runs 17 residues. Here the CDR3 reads CASSTGQGASQSQGYTF. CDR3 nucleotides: TGTGCCAGCAGCACCGGACAGGGGGCTTCTCAGTCACAAGGCTACACCTTC.

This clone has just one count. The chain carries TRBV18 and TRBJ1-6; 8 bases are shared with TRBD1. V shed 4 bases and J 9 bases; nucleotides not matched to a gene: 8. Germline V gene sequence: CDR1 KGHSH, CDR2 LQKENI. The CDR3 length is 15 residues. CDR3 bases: TGTGCCAGCTCACGAAAAATGGGACAGGTTTCACCCCTCCACTTT. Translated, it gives CASSRKMGQVSPLHF.

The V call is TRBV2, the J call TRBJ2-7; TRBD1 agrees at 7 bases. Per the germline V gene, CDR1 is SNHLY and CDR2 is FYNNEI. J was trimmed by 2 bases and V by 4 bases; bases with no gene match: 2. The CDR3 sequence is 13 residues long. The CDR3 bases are TGTGCCAGCAGTGGACAGGGTACCTACGAGCAGTACTTC. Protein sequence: CASSGQGTYEQYF.

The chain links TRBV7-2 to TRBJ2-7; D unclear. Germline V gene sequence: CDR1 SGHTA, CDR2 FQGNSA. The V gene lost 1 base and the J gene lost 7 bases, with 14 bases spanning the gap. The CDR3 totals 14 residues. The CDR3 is CASSLGIGFGEQYF. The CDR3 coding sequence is TGTGCCAGCAGCTTAGGGATAGGGTTTGGGGAGCAGTACTTC.

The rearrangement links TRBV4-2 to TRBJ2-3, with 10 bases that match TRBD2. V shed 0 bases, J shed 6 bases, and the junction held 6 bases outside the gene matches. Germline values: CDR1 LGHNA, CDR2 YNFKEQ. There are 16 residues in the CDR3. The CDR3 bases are TGTGCCAGCAGCCAAGATCGGGCTAGCGGGAGTGATACGCAGTATTTT. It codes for CASSQDRASGSDTQYF.

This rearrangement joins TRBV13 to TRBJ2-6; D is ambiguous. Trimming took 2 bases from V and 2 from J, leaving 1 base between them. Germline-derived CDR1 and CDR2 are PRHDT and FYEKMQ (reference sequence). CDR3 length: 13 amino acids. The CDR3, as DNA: TGTGCCAGCAGCTTACCTGGGGCCAACGTCCTGACTTTC. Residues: CASSLPGANVLTF.

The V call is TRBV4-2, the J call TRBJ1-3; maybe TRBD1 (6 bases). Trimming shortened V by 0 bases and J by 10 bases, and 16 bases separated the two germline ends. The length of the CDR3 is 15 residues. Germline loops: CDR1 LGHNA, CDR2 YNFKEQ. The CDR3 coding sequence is TGTGCCAGCAGCCAAGATCGCGACAGGTCGCGAACCATATATTTT. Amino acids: CASSQDRDRSRTIYF.

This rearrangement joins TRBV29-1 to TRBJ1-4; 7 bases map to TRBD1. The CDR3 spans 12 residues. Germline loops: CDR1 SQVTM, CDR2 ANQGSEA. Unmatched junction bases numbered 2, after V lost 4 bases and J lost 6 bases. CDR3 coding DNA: TGCAGCGTTGGGCAGGGGGATGAAAAACTGTTTTTT. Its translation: CSVGQGDEKLFF. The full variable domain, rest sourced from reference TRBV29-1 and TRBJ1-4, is SAVISQKPSRDICQRGTSLTIQCQVDSQVTMMFWYRQQPGQSLTLIATANQGSEATYESGFVIDKFPISRPNLTFSTLTVSNMSPEDSSIYLCSVGQGDEKLFFGSGTQLSVL.

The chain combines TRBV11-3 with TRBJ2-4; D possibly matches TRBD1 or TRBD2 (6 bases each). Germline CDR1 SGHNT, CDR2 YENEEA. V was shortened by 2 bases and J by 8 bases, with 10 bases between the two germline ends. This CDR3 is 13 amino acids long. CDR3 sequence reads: CASSLTRGDIQYF. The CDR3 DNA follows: TGTGCCAGCAGCTTAACTAGGGGGGACATTCAGTACTTC.

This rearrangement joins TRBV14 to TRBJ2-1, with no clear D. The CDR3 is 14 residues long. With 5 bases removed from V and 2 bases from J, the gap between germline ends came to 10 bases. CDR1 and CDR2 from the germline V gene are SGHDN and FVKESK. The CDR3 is CASSYVTTYNEQFF. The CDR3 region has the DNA TGTGCCAGCAGCTACGTTACTACCTACAATGAGCAGTTCTTC.